This T cell receptor (beta chain) originates from a study of blood T cell repertoires in COVID-19. Overall study context: Spain, Italy and the United States supplied samples that represented acute and convalescent COVID-19. The analysed material was cDNA or gDNA that came from T cells, B-cell-depleted T cells, or PBMCs.

This clone was detected once. Using immunoSEQ multiplex PCR, the repertoire was profiled, and TCRdb retains in-frame clones only, with some absent. The sample has hundreds of thousands of clones; approximately 84% are singletons. This CDR3 comprises 16 residues. The junction had 4 bases not matched to a gene; V was cut back by 1 base and J by 2 bases. The germline gives CDR1 SGHRS, CDR2 YFSETQ. This clonotype originated in a man aged 45-65 years with acute or convalescent COVID-19. The genes are TRBV5-1 and TRBJ1-5; 9 bases align to TRBD1. The source material was peripheral blood. The CDR3: CASSLTGGEGNQPQHF. CDR3 DNA: TGCGCCAGCAGCTTGACAGGGGGCGAAGGCAATCAGCCCCAGCATTTT.